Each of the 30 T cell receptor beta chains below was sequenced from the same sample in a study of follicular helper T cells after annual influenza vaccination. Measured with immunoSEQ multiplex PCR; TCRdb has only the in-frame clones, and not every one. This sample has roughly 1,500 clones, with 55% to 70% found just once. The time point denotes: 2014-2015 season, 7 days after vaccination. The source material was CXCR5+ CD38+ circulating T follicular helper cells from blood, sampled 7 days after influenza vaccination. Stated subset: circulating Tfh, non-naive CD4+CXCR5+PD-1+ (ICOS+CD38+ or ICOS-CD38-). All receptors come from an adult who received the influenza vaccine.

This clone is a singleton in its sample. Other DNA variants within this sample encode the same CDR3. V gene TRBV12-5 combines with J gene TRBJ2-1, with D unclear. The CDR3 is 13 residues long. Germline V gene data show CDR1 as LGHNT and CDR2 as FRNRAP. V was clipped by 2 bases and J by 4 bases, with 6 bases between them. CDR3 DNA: TGTGCTAGTGGTTTGTCCGAATACAATGAGCAGTTCTTC. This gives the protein CASGLSEYNEQFF.

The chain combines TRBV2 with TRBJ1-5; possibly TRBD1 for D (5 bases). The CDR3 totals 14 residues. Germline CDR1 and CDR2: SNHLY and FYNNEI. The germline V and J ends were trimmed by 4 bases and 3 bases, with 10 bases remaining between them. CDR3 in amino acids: CASSVEGNNQPQHF. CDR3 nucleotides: TGTGCCAGCAGTGTTGAGGGGAACAATCAGCCCCAGCATTTT.

The CDR3 DNA sequence: TGTGCCAGTGGGGGGGGTGGCTCTGGAAACACCATATATTTT. Translated: CASGGGGSGNTIYF. The chain has TRBV7-2 and TRBJ1-3, with a weak D call TRBD1 (5 bases). CDR1 and CDR2 (germline): SGHTA, FQGNSA. V was clipped by 9 bases and J by 0 bases, with 12 bases between them. The CDR3 is 14 amino acids.

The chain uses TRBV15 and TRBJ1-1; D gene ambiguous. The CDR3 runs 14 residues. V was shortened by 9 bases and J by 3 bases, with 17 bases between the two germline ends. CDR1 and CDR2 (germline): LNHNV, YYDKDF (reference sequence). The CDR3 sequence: CATTLPGSYTEAFF. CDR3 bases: TGTGCCACTACTTTACCGGGTTCTTACACTGAAGCTTTCTTT.

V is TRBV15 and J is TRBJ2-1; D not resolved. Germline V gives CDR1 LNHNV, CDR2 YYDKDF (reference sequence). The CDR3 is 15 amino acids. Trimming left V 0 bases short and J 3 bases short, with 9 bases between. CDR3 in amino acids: CATSRDRVRYNEQFF. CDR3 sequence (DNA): TGTGCCACCAGCAGAGATAGGGTCCGCTACAATGAGCAGTTCTTC.

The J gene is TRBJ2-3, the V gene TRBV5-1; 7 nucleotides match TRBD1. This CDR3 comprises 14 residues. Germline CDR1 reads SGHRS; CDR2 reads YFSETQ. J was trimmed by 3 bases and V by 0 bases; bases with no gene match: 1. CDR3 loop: CASSLDRGTDTQYF. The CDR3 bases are TGCGCCAGCAGCTTGGACAGGGGTACAGATACGCAGTATTTT.

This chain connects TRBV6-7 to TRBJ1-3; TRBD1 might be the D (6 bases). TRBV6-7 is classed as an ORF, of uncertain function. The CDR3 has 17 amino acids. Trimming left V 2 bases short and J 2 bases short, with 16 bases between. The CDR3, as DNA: TGTGCCAGCAGTTACCCACCGGGGGGGCTAGCTGGAAACACCATATATTTT. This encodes CASSYPPGGLAGNTIYF.

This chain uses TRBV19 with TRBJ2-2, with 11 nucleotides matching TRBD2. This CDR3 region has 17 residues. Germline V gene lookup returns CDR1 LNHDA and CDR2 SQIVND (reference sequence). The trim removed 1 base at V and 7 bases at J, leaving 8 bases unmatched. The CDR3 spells CASSIGPTSGVYGELFF. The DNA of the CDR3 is TGTGCCAGTAGTATAGGTCCGACTAGCGGGGTCTACGGGGAGCTGTTTTTT.

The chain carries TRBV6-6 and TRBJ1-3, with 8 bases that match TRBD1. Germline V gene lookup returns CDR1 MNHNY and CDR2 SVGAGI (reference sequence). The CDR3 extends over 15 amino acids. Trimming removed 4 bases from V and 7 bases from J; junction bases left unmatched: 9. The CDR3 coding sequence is TGTGCCAGCAGTTCAGGGGGCACCTCGCGGAACACCATATATTTT. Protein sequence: CASSSGGTSRNTIYF.

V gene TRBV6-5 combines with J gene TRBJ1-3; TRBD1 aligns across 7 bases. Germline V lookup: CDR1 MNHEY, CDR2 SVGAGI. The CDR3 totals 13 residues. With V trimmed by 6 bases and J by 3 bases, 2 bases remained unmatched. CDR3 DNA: TGTGCCAGCAGCGACAGGGTTGGAAACACCATATATTTT. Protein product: CASSDRVGNTIYF.

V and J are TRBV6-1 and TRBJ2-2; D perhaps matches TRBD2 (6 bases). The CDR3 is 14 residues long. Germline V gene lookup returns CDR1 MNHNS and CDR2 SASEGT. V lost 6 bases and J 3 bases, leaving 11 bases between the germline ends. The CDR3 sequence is CASSPTSYTGELFF. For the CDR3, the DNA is TGTGCCAGCAGCCCAACTAGCTACACCGGGGAGCTGTTTTTT.

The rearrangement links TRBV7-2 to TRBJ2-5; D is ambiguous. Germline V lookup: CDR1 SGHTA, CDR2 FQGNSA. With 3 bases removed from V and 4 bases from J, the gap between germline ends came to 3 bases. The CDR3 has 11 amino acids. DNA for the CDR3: TGTGCCAGCAGCTTTTCAGAGACCCAGTACTTC. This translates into CASSFSETQYF. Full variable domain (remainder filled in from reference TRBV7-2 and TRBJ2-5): GAGVSQSPSNKVTEKGKDVELRCDPISGHTALYWYRQSLGQGLEFLIYFQGNSAPDKSGLPSDRFSAERTGGSVSTLTIQRTQQEDSAVYLCASSFSETQYFGPGTRLLVL.

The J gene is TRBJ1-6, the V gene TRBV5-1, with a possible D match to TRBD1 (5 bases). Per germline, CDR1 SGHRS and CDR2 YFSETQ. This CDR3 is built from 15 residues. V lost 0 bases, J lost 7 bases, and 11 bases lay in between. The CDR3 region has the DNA TGCGCCAGCAGCTTGGTGCGGGACCAGAATTCACCCCTCCACTTT. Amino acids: CASSLVRDQNSPLHF.

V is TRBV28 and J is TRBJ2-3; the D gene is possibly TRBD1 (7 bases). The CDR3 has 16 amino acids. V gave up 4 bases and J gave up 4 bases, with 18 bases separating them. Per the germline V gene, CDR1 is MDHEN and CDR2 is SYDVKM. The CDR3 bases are TGTGCCAGCAGTTCGGCGGGACAGAGGGGGCCAGATACGCAGTATTTT. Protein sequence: CASSSAGQRGPDTQYF.

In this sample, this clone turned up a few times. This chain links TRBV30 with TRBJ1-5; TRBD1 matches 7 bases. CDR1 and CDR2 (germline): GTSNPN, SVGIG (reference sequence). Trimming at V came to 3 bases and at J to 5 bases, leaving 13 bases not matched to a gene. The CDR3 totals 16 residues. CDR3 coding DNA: TGTGCCTGGAGCCGGGACAGCCCTTCGGGTGATCAGCCCCAGCATTTT. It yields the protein CAWSRDSPSGDQPQHF.

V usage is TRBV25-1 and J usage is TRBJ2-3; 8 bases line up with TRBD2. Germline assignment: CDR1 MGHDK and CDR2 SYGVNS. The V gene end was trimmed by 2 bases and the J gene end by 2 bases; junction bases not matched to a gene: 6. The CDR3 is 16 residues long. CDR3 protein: CASSEVPGGPTDTQYF. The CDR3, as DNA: TGTGCCAGCAGTGAAGTCCCGGGGGGGCCCACAGATACGCAGTATTTT.

CDR3 sequence (DNA): TGTGCCAGCAGCCGAGGGACACGCCCCTCCGCATACGAGCAGTACTTC. This gives the protein CASSRGTRPSAYEQYF. This chain uses TRBV5-4 with TRBJ2-7; D is perhaps TRBD1 (6 bases). V dropped 4 bases and J dropped 4 bases, with 21 bases sitting between them. This CDR3 comprises 16 residues. Germline V gene sequence: CDR1 SGHNT, CDR2 YYREEE (reference sequence). Full variable domain (outside the CDR3, taken from reference TRBV5-4 and TRBJ2-7): ETGVTQSPTHLIKTRGQQVTLRCSSQSGHNTVSWYQQALGQGPQFIFQYYREEENGRGNFPPRFSGLQFPNYSSELNVNALELDDSALYLCASSRGTRPSAYEQYFGPGTRLTVT.

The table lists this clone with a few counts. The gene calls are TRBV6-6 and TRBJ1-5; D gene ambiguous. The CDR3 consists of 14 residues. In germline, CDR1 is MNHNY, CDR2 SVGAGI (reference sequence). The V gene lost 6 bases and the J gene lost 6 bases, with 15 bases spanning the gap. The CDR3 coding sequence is TGTGCCAGCAGATCCGTCCCGAGGAGTCAGCCCCAGCATTTT. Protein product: CASRSVPRSQPQHF.

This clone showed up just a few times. The CDR3 loop reads CASSMGGFLSGYTF. As DNA, the CDR3 is TGTGCCAGCAGTATGGGGGGTTTTTTGAGCGGCTACACCTTC. The J gene is TRBJ1-2, the V gene TRBV6-5; weak D call: TRBD1 (5 bases). V was shortened by 5 bases and J by 8 bases, with 18 bases between the two germline ends. The CDR3 extends over 14 amino acids. The germline V gene has CDR1 MNHEY and CDR2 SVGAGI.

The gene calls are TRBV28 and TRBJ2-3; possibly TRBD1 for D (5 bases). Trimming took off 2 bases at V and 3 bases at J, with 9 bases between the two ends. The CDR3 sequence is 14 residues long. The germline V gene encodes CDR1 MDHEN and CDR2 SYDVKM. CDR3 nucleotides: TGTGCCAGCAGTTTAATGGCAGGGACAGATACGCAGTATTTT. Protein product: CASSLMAGTDTQYF.

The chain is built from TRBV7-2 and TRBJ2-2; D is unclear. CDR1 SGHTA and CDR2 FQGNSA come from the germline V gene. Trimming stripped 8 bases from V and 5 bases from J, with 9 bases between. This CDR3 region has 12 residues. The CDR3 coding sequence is TGTGCCAGCCGCAGAAATACCGGGGAGCTGTTTTTT. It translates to CASRRNTGELFF.

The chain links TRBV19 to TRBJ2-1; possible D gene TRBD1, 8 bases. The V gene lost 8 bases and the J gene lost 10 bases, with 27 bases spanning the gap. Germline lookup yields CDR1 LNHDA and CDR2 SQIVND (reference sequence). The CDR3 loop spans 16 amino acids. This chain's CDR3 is CASWTPGTGNGGEQFF. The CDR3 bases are TGTGCCAGTTGGACACCAGGGACAGGCAACGGGGGGGAGCAGTTCTTC.

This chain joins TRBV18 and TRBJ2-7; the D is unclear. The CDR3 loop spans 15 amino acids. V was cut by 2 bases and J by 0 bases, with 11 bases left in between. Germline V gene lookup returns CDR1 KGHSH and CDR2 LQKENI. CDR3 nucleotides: TGTGCCAGCTCACCAACGAGACACAGCTCCTACGAGCAGTACTTC. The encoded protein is CASSPTRHSSYEQYF.

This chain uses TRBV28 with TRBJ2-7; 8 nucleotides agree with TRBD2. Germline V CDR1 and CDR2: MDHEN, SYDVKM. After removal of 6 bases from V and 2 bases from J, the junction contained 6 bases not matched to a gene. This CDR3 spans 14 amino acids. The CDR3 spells CASRTSGSTYEQYF. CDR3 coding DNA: TGTGCCAGCAGAACTAGCGGCTCTACCTACGAGCAGTACTTC.

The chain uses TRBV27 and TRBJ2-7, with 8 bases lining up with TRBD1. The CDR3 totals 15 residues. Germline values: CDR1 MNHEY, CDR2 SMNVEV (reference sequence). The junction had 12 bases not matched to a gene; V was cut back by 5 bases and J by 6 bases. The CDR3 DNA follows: TGTGCCAGCAGTCTGCCGGGACAGGCCTTCGGCGAGCAGTACTTC. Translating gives CASSLPGQAFGEQYF.

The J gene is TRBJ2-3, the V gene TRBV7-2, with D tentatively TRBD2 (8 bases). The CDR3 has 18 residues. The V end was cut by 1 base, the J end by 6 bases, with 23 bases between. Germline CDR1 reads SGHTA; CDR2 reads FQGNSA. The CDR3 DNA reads TGTGCCAGCAGCTTAGTGATGACCGGGAGGGGGCGATCGGATACGCAGTATTTT. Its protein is CASSLVMTGRGRSDTQYF.

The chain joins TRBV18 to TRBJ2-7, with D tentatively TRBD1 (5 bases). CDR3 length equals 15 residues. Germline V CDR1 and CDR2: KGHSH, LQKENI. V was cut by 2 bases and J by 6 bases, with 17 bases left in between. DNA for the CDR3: TGTGCCAGCTCACCAACGGCCCAGGGTGGGGTCGAGCAGTACTTC. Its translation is CASSPTAQGGVEQYF.

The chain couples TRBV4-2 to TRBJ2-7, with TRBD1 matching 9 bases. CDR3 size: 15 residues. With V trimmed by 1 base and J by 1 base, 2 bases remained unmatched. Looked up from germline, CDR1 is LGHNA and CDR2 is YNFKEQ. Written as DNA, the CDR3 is TGTGCCAGCAGCCAAGGGACAGGGGATTCCTACGAGCAGTACTTC. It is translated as CASSQGTGDSYEQYF.

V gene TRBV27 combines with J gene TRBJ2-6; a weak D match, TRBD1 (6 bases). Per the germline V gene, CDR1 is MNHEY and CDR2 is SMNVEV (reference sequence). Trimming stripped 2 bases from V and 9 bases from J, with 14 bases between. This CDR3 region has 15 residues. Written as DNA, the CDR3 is TGTGCCAGCAGTTTAGGGGGCTACGGTCTCAACGTCCTGACTTTC. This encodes CASSLGGYGLNVLTF.

Here the CDR3 DNA reads TGTGCCAGCGAAACTCAGGGGAACACTGAAGCTTTCTTT. It encodes CASETQGNTEAFF. The chain recombines TRBV6-1 with TRBJ1-1; D might be TRBD1 (5 bases). CDR3 size: 13 residues. V was trimmed by 8 bases and J by 1 base, leaving 11 bases between them. The germline V gene has CDR1 MNHNS and CDR2 SASEGT.